The clone carrying this TCR beta chain was observed many times. In TCRdb, the RT-PCR reads were re-called with MiXCR into one record per CDR3 protein. Here the sample spans more than 550,000 distinct CDR3 sequences, approximately 10% being singletons. The data derive from a study of response to subunit inactivated influenza vaccine. CDR3 length: 14 amino acids. CDR1 and CDR2 from the germline V gene are LGHNA and YSLEER. V shed 4 bases and J shed 5 bases, with 12 bases lying between them. The data were also submitted as part of a second study, on T cells expressing NK-cell markers. Per that paper: TCR beta libraries carry UMIs added by 5'RACE template switching.

This sequence originates from a man aged 50 to 59 who received an inactivated influenza vaccine. This specimen was PBMCs from blood, taken on the day of vaccination. The rearrangement links TRBV4-3 to TRBJ2-1; D perhaps matches TRBD1 (7 bases). The CDR3 DNA is TGCGCCAGCAGCCGAGCAGGGGGGAACAATGAGCAGTTCTTC. It is translated as CASSRAGGNNEQFF.